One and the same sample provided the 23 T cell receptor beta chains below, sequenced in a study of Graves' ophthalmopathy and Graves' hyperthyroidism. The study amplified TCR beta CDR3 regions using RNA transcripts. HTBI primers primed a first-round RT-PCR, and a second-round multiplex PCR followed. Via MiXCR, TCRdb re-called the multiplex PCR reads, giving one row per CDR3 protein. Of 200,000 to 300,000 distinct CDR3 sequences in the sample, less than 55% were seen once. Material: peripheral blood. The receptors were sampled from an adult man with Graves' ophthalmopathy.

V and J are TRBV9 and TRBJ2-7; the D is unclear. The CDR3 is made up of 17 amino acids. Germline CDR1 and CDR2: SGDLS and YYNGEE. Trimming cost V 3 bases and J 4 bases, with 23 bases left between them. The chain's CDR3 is CASSAWTSRGFGYEQYF. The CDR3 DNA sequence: TGTGCCAGCAGCGCCTGGACCTCCCGAGGCTTCGGTTACGAGCAGTACTTC.

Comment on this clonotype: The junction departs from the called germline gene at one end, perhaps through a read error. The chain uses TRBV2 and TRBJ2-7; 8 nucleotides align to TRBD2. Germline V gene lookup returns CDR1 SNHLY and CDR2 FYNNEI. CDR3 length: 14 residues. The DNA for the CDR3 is TGCGCCAGCAGCCCGGGACTAGGTTCCTACGAGCAGTACTTC. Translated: CASSPGLGSYEQYF.

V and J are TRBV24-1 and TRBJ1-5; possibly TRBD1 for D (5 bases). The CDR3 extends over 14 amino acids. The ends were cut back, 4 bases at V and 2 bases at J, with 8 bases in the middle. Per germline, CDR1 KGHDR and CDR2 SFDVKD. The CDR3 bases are TGTGCCACCAGTGAACGGGGCGGCAATCAGCCCCAGCATTTT. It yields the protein CATSERGGNQPQHF.

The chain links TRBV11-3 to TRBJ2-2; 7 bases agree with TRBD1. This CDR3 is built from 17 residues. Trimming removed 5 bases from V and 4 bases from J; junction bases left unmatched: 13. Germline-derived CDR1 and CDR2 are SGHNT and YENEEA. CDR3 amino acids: CASSPTTYRGSTGELFF. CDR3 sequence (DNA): TGTGCCAGCAGCCCTACTACCTACAGGGGAAGCACCGGGGAGCTGTTTTTT.

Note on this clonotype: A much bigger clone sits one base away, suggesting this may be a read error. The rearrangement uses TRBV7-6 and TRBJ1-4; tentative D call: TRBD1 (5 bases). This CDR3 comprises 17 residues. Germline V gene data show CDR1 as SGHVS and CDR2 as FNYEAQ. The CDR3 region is CASSLTGGGATNEKLSF. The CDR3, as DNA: TGTGCCAGCAGCTTAACCGGGGGTGGGGCAACTAATGAAAAACTGTCTTTT.

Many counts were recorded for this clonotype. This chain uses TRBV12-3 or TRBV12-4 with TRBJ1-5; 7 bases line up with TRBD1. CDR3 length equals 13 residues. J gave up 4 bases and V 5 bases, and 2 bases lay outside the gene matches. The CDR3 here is CASSRDRNQPQHF. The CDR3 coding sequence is TGTGCCAGCAGTCGGGACAGAAATCAGCCCCAGCATTTT.

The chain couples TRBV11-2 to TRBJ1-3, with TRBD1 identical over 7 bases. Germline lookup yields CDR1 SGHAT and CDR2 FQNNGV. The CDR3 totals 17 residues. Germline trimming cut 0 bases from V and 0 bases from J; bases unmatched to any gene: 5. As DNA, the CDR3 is TGTGCCAGCAGCTTAGATCGGCAGGGGGGCTCTGGAAACACCATATATTTT. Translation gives CASSLDRQGGSGNTIYF.

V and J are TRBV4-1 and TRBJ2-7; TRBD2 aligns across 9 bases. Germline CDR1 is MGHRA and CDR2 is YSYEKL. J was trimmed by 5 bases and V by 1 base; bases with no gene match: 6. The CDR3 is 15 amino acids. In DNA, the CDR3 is TGCGCCAGCAGCCAAGTGGGGAAGCGGGGGGACGAGCAGTACTTC. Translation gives CASSQVGKRGDEQYF.

The CDR3 here is CASSPSPGTGYGYTF. The CDR3 DNA is TGTGCCAGCAGCCCTTCCCCCGGGACAGGGTATGGCTACACCTTC. The V and J genes are TRBV9 and TRBJ1-2, with TRBD1 identical over 9 bases. The length of the CDR3 is 15 residues. The germline CDR1 and CDR2 sequences are SGDLS and YYNGEE. J gave up 5 bases and V 4 bases, and 9 bases lay outside the gene matches.

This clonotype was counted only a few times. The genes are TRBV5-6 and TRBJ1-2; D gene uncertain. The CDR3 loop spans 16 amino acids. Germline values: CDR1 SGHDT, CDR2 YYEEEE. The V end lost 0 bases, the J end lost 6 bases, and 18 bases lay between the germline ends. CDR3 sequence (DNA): TGTGCCAGCAGCTTGGAAGGTTCACGCGGGGTGGATGGCTACACCTTC. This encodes CASSLEGSRGVDGYTF. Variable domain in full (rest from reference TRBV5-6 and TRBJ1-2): DAGVTQSPTHLIKTRGQQVTLRCSPKSGHDTVSWYQQALGQGPQFIFQYYEEEERQRGNFPDRFSGHQFPNYSSELNVNALLLGDSALYLCASSLEGSRGVDGYTFGSGTRLTVV.

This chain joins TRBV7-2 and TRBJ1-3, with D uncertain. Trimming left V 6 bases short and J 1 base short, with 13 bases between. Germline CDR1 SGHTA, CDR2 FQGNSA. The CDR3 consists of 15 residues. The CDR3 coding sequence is TGTGCCAGCAGTTATGTAGGGCCGTCTGGAAACACCATATATTTT. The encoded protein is CASSYVGPSGNTIYF.

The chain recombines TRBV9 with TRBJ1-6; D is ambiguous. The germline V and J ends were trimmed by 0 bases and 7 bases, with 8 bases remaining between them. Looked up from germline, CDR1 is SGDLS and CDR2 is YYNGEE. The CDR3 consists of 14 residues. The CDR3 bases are TGTGCCAGCAGCGTAGTGGGGAGGAATTCACCCCTCCACTTT. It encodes CASSVVGRNSPLHF. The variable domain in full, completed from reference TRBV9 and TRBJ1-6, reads DSGVTQTPKHLITATGQRVTLRCSPRSGDLSVYWYQQSLDQGLQFLIQYYNGEERAKGNILERFSAQQFPDLHSELNLSSLELGDSALYFCASSVVGRNSPLHFGNGTRLTVT.

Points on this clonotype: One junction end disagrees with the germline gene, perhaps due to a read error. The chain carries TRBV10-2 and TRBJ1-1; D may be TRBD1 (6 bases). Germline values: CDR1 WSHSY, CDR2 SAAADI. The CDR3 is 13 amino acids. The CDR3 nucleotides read TGTGCCAGCAGTACAGGGTCGAACACTGAAGCTTTCTTT. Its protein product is CASSTGSNTEAFF.

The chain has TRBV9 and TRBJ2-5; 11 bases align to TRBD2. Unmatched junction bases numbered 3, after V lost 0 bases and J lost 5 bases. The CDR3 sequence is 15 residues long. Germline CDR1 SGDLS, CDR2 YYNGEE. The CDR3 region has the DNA TGTGCCAGCAGCGTAGATGGGACTAGCGGTGAGACCCAGTACTTC. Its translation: CASSVDGTSGETQYF.

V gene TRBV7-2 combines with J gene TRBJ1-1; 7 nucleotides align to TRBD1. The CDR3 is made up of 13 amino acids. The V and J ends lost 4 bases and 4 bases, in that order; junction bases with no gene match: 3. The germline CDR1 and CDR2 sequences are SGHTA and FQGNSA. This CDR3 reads CASSWKGATEAFF. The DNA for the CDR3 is TGTGCCAGCAGCTGGAAGGGGGCCACTGAAGCTTTCTTT.

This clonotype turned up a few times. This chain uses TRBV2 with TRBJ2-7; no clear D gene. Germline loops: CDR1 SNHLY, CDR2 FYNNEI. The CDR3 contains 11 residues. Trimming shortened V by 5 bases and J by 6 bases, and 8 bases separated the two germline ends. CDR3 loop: CASSPLGEQYF. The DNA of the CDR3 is TGTGCCAGCAGTCCTCTTGGCGAGCAGTACTTC.

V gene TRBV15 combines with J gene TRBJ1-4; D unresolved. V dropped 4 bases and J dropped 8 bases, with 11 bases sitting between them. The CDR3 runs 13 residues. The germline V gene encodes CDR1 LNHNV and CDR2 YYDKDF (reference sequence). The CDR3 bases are TGTGCCACCAGCAACCGACCCGGAGAAAAACTGTTTTTT. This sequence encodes CATSNRPGEKLFF. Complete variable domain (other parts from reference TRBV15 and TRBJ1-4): DAMVIQNPRYQVTQFGKPVTLSCSQTLNHNVMYWYQQKSSQAPKLLFHYYDKDFNNEADTPDNFQSRRPNTSFCFLDIRSPGLGDTAMYLCATSNRPGEKLFFGSGTQLSVL.

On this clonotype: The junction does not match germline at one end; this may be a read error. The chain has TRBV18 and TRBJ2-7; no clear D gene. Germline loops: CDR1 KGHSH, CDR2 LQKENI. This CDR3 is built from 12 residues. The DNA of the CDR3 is TGTGCCAGCTCATCAACCCAGTACGAGCAGCACTTC. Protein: CASSSTQYEQHF. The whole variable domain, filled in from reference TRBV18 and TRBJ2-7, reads NAGVMQNPRHLVRRRGQEARLRCSPMKGHSHVYWYRQLPEEGLKFMVYLQKENIIDESGMPKERFSAEFPKEGPSILRIQQVVRGDSAAYFCASSSTQYEQHFGPGTRLTVT.

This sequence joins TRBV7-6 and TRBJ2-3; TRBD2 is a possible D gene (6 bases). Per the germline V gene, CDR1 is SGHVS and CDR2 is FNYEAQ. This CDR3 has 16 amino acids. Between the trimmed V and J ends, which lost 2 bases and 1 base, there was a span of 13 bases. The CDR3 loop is CASSLTTGLGTDTQYF. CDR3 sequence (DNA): TGTGCCAGCAGCTTAACAACGGGACTGGGCACAGATACGCAGTATTTT.

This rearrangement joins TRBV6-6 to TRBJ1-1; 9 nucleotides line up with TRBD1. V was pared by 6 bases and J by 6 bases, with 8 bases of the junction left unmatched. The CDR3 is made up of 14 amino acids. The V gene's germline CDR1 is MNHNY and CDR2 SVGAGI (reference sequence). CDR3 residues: CASRDRGRGAEAFF. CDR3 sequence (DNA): TGTGCCAGCAGGGACAGGGGCCGAGGGGCTGAAGCTTTCTTT.

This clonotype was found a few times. The CDR3 sequence is CASSYGQGASPLHF. For the CDR3, the DNA is TGTGCCAGCAGTTACGGACAGGGAGCCTCACCCCTCCACTTT. The V and J genes are TRBV12-3 or TRBV12-4 and TRBJ1-6, with 8 bases matching TRBD1. The CDR3 is 14 amino acids. V dropped 4 bases and J dropped 10; count of bases not matched to a gene: 6.

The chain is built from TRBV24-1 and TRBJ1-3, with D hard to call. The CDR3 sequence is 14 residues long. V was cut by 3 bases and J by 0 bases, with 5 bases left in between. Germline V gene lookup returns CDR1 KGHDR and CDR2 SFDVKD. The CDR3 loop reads CATSDPSSGNTIYF. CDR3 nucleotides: TGTGCCACCAGTGATCCGTCCTCTGGAAACACCATATATTTT.

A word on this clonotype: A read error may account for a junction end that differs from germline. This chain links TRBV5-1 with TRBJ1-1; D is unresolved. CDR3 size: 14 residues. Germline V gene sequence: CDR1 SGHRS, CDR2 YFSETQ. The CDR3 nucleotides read TGCGCCAGCAGCTTGGGAGACCCCTACACTGAAGCTTCCTTT. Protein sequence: CASSLGDPYTEASF.